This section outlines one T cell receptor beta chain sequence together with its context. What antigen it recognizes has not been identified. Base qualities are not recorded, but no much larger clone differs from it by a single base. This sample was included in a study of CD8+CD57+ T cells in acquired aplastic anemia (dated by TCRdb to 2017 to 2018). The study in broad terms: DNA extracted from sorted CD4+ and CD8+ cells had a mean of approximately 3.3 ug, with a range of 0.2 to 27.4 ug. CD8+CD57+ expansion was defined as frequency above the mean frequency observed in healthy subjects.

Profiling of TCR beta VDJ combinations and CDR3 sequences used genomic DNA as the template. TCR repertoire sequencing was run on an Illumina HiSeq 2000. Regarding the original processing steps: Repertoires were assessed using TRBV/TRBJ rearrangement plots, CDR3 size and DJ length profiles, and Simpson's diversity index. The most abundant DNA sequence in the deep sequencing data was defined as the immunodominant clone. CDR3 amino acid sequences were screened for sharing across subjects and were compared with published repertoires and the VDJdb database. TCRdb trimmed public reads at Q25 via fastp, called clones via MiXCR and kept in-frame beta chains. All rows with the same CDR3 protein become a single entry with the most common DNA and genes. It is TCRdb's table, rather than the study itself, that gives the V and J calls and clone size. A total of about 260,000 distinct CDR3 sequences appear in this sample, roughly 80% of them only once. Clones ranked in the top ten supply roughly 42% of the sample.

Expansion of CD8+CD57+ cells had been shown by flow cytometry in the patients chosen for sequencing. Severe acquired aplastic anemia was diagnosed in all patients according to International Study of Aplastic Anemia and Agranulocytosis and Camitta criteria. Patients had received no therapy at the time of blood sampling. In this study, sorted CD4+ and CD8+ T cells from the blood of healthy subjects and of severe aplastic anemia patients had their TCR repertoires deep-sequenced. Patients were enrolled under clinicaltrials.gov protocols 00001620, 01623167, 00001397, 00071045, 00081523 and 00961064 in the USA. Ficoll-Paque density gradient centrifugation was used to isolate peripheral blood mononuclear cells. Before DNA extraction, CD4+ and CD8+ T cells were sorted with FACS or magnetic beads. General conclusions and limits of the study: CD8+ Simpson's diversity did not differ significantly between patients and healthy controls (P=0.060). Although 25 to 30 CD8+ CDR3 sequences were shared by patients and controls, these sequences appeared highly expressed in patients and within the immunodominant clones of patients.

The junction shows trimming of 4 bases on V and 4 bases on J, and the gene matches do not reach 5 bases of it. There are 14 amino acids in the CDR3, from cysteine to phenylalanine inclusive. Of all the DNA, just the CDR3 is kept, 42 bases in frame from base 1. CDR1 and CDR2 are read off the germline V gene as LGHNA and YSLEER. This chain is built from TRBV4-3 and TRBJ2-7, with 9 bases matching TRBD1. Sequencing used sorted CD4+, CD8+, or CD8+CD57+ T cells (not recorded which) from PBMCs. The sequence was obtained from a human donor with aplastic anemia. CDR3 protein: CASSRRTGDYEQYF. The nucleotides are TGCGCCAGCAGCCGTCGGACAGGGGATTACGAGCAGTACTTC.